This T cell receptor beta chain was recorded in a study of blood T cell repertoires in COVID-19. In the study overall: Sample material is recorded as cDNA or gDNA derived from T cells, B-cell-depleted T cells, or PBMCs.

CDR1 is SGHVS and CDR2 is FQNEAQ in the germline V gene. Trimming cost V 2 bases and J 0 bases; bases outside gene matches: 5. CDR3 size: 17 residues. Original analysis: Reference gene primer amplification gave estimated nucleated cell counts. Clones were sequenced by immunoSEQ multiplex PCR, and TCRdb holds only the in-frame ones, with some missing. That table gives V, J and clone size, and the DNA gave D and trimming. Of tens of thousands of clones listed, about 88% are singletons. Sequencing used peripheral blood. The TCR was taken from a human donor in a cohort sampled during active COVID-19. The V call is TRBV7-8, the J call TRBJ2-2, with 8 bases fitting TRBD2. CDR3 DNA sequence: TGTGCCAGCAGCTTAATTGGCGGGAGGACGAACACCGGGGAGCTGTTTTTT. Translated: CASSLIGGRTNTGELFF.